A single sample is the source of the 27 T cell receptor beta chains below, sequenced in a study of cytotoxic CD8 clonotypes in ibrutinib-treated CLL. Generated by immunoSEQ multiplex PCR, the TCRdb table keeps only in-frame clones and is missing some. Here the sample spans about 160,000 clones, approximately 80% being singletons. This sample comprised PBMCs, obtained after 24 months of ibrutinib treatment. The receptor set was obtained from a human donor with chronic lymphocytic leukemia.

The DNA for the CDR3 is TGTGCCAGCAACCTCCAGGGCTACCCTCAAGAGACCCAGTACTTC. This translates into CASNLQGYPQETQYF. The chain recombines TRBV2 with TRBJ2-5, with D maybe TRBD1 (5 bases). The CDR3 sequence is 15 residues long. The germline V gene encodes CDR1 SNHLY and CDR2 FYNNEI. The V and J ends lost 7 bases and 2 bases respectively, with 17 bases between them.

V is TRBV6-1 and J is TRBJ2-2; weak D call: TRBD1 (5 bases). Trimming took 5 bases from V and 2 from J, leaving 9 bases between them. The CDR3 totals 14 residues. Germline CDR1 is MNHNS and CDR2 is SASEGT. The CDR3 loop is CASSIGHNTGELFF. CDR3 bases: TGTGCCAGCAGTATCGGACACAACACCGGGGAGCTGTTTTTT.

The genes are TRBV30 and TRBJ1-1; 8 bases agree with TRBD1. The CDR3 contains 13 residues. The germline CDR1 and CDR2 sequences are GTSNPN and SVGIG (reference sequence). V shed 3 bases, J shed 14 bases, and the junction held 14 bases outside the gene matches. The CDR3 DNA reads as TGTGCCTGGAGACGGGACAGGCCTTTTTCTGAGTTCTTT. Amino acids: CAWRRDRPFSEFF.

This clone was detected only once. This chain uses TRBV6-6 with TRBJ2-2; 13 bases line up with TRBD2. V lost 5 bases to trimming and J lost 5 bases; unmatched junction nucleotides: 2. Germline V gene data show CDR1 as MNHNY and CDR2 as SVGAGI (reference sequence). This CDR3 comprises 15 residues. CDR3 sequence: CASSQLAGGTGELFF. Here the CDR3 DNA reads TGTGCCAGCAGTCAACTAGCGGGAGGGACCGGGGAGCTGTTTTTT.

V is TRBV10-2 and J is TRBJ1-5, with 7 bases identical to TRBD1. The CDR3 loop spans 13 amino acids. Germline CDR1 reads WSHSY; CDR2 reads SAAADI. The V segment lost 3 bases and the J segment 12 bases; nucleotides outside the gene matches: 8. The CDR3 sequence is CASSDDREMFQHF. The DNA for the CDR3 is TGCGCCAGCAGTGATGACAGGGAGATGTTCCAGCATTTT.

The J gene is TRBJ2-5, the V gene TRBV5-1; tentatively, D is TRBD2 (7 bases). The ends were cut back, 4 bases at V and 1 base at J, with 17 bases in the middle. The germline gives CDR1 SGHRS, CDR2 YFSETQ. CDR3 size: 16 residues. The CDR3 coding sequence is TGCGCCAGCAGCGTACAAGGGGGAGGGGGCCAAGAGACCCAGTACTTC. Translated: CASSVQGGGGQETQYF.

The chain joins TRBV5-5 to TRBJ2-1; 11 bases map to TRBD2. Unmatched junction bases numbered 7, after V lost 1 base and J lost 10 bases. In germline, CDR1 is SGHKS, CDR2 YYEKEE (reference sequence). The CDR3 has 15 residues. The CDR3 here is CASSLFLAGGGEQFF. As DNA, the CDR3 is TGTGCCAGCAGCTTGTTTCTAGCGGGGGGTGGAGAGCAGTTCTTC.

The J gene is TRBJ1-5, the V gene TRBV28, with 9 bases matching TRBD1. Germline V gene data show CDR1 as MDHEN and CDR2 as SYDVKM. J was trimmed by 5 bases and V by 6 bases; bases with no gene match: 8. CDR3 length equals 15 residues. CDR3 sequence reads: CASSTQQGAYQPQHF. The CDR3 region has the DNA TGTGCCAGCAGCACCCAACAGGGGGCATATCAGCCCCAGCATTTT.

V usage is TRBV11-2 and J usage is TRBJ2-7; the D gene is possibly TRBD1 (5 bases). V dropped 2 bases and J dropped 6 bases, with 17 bases sitting between them. Germline CDR1 is SGHAT and CDR2 is FQNNGV. This CDR3 has 15 residues. This chain's CDR3 is CASSLLGQGPSEQYF. In DNA, the CDR3 is TGTGCCAGCAGCTTATTAGGGCAGGGTCCGAGCGAGCAGTACTTC.

The rearrangement links TRBV13 to TRBJ2-1; possibly TRBD1 for D (5 bases). The ends were cut back, 3 bases at V and 2 bases at J, with 8 bases in the middle. CDR1 PRHDT and CDR2 FYEKMQ come from the germline V gene (reference sequence). The CDR3 is made up of 14 amino acids. The CDR3 spells CASSFRETYNEQFF. For the CDR3, the DNA is TGTGCCAGCAGCTTCAGGGAAACCTACAATGAGCAGTTCTTC.

The rearrangement joins TRBV6-6 to TRBJ2-3; 9 nucleotides align to TRBD2. The V and J ends lost 6 bases and 0 bases, in that order; junction bases with no gene match: 4. Germline-derived CDR1 and CDR2 are MNHNY and SVGAGI (reference sequence). There are 15 residues in the CDR3. The CDR3 region is CASRVLAGSTDTQYF. The CDR3 nucleotides read TGTGCCAGCAGAGTCCTAGCGGGGAGCACAGATACGCAGTATTTT.

The chain is built from TRBV5-1 and TRBJ2-3; the D call may be TRBD1 or TRBD2 (5 bases each). V was shortened by 4 bases and J by 2 bases, with 17 bases between the two germline ends. In germline, CDR1 is SGHRS, CDR2 YFSETQ. CDR3 size: 16 residues. The CDR3 loop is CASSPGSTGHTDTQYF. In DNA form, the CDR3 reads TGCGCCAGCAGCCCGGGGTCCACAGGCCACACAGATACGCAGTATTTT.

The chain uses TRBV4-1 and TRBJ1-2, with D tentatively TRBD1 (5 bases). The CDR3 totals 13 residues. Germline V gene data show CDR1 as MGHRA and CDR2 as YSYEKL. V was pared by 1 base and J by 8 bases, with 11 bases between. CDR3 residues: CASSQARGEGYTF. CDR3 in DNA: TGCGCCAGCAGCCAAGCTCGGGGGGAAGGCTACACCTTC.

The chain employs TRBV7-9 and TRBJ2-1, with D unresolved. The CDR3 has 11 residues. CDR1 and CDR2 (germline): SEHNR, FQNEAQ (reference sequence). With 5 bases removed from V and 14 bases from J, the gap between germline ends came to 13 bases. CDR3 bases: TGTGCCAGCAGCGACCTACGGGCCGAGTTCTTC. Its protein is CASSDLRAEFF.

The chain combines TRBV11-3 with TRBJ2-5; D gene uncertain. The V gene lost 5 bases and the J gene lost 1 base, with 8 bases spanning the gap. Looked up from germline, CDR1 is SGHNT and CDR2 is YENEEA. The CDR3 runs to 13 residues. Here the CDR3 reads CASSPRAQETQYF. The CDR3 bases are TGTGCCAGCAGCCCACGGGCCCAAGAGACCCAGTACTTC.

The chain recombines TRBV19 with TRBJ2-1; D is undetermined. Per germline, CDR1 LNHDA and CDR2 SQIVND (reference sequence). V shed 4 bases and J shed 0 bases, with 16 bases lying between them. CDR3 length: 17 residues. CDR3 sequence: CASSTLQAFSSYNEQFF. For the CDR3, the DNA is TGTGCCAGTAGTACGTTGCAAGCGTTCAGCTCCTACAATGAGCAGTTCTTC.

This chain joins TRBV18 and TRBJ2-1; 7 positions agree with TRBD2. V was clipped by 3 bases and J by 2 bases; unmatched bases: 4. The germline V gene encodes CDR1 KGHSH and CDR2 LQKENI. The CDR3 consists of 15 residues. CDR3 amino acids: CASSPVGRAYNEQFF. The CDR3 DNA follows: TGTGCCAGCTCACCTGTGGGGAGGGCCTACAATGAGCAGTTCTTC.

J is TRBJ1-1 and V is TRBV30; the match to TRBD1 covers 9 bases. CDR1 GTSNPN and CDR2 SVGIG come from the germline V gene (reference sequence). The CDR3 extends over 12 amino acids. The V gene end was trimmed by 8 bases and the J gene end by 4 bases; junction bases not matched to a gene: 5. CDR3 nucleotide sequence: TGTGCCCGGACAGGGGAGGGCACTGAAGCTTTCTTT. Its translation is CARTGEGTEAFF.

This clone occurred a few times. The chain is built from TRBV11-1 and TRBJ2-7; a weak D match, TRBD2 (6 bases). V was shortened by 5 bases and J by 2 bases, with 19 bases between the two germline ends. From germline, CDR1 is SGHAT and CDR2 FQDESV (reference sequence). The CDR3 extends over 16 amino acids. The DNA for the CDR3 is TGTGCCAGCAGCCACGCAGGAGGGATTTGGGCCTACGAGCAGTACTTC. Protein product: CASSHAGGIWAYEQYF.

CDR3 DNA: TGTGCCAGCAAACGATCGGAACAAGAGACCCAGTACTTC. It translates to CASKRSEQETQYF. This chain uses TRBV28 with TRBJ2-5, with D hard to call. CDR1 MDHEN and CDR2 SYDVKM come from the germline V gene. CDR3 length: 13 amino acids. Trimming pared 7 bases from V and 2 bases from J, leaving 11 bases between.

The chain is built from TRBV5-1 and TRBJ1-6, with D possibly being TRBD1 (5 bases). V shed 0 bases and J shed 5 bases, with 18 bases lying between them. Germline V gives CDR1 SGHRS, CDR2 YFSETQ. This CDR3 comprises 18 residues. CDR3 sequence: CASSLGQGFRSDNSPLHF. The CDR3 nucleotides are TGCGCCAGCAGCTTGGGGCAGGGATTTCGATCGGATAATTCACCCCTCCACTTT.

This chain links TRBV7-2 with TRBJ1-3; D call uncertain. The CDR3 covers 15 residues. CDR1 is SGHTA and CDR2 is FQGNSA in the germline V gene. The germline V and J ends were trimmed by 5 bases and 3 bases, with 14 bases remaining between them. CDR3 loop: CASSPSRLNGNTIYF. CDR3 DNA: TGTGCCAGCAGCCCGTCGCGGCTTAATGGAAACACCATATATTTT. Together with reference TRBV7-2 and TRBJ1-3, the CDR3 gives the full variable domain: GAGVSQSPSNKVTEKGKDVELRCDPISGHTALYWYRQSLGQGLEFLIYFQGNSAPDKSGLPSDRFSAERTGGSVSTLTIQRTQQEDSAVYLCASSPSRLNGNTIYFGEGSWLTVV.

This chain joins TRBV9 and TRBJ2-7; D not resolved. Germline V gives CDR1 SGDLS, CDR2 YYNGEE. V shed 0 bases and J shed 3 bases, with 13 bases lying between them. This CDR3 has 15 residues. CDR3 in DNA: TGTGCCAGCAGCGTAGCTTCGATTTGGGGCTACGAGCAGTACTTC. This codes for CASSVASIWGYEQYF.

V and J are TRBV6-4 and TRBJ1-6; D unresolved. Germline V lookup: CDR1 MRHNA, CDR2 SNTAGT. Trimming removed 2 bases at V and 10 bases at J, with 9 bases between. This CDR3 contains 13 residues. CDR3 in amino acids: CASSDMAGSPLHF. DNA of the CDR3: TGTGCCAGCAGTGACATGGCAGGCTCACCCCTCCACTTT.

The chain links TRBV7-2 to TRBJ2-1; 7 bases fit TRBD1. J was trimmed by 2 bases and V by 0 bases; bases with no gene match: 1. There are 15 residues in the CDR3. Germline V gives CDR1 SGHTA, CDR2 FQGNSA. This CDR3 is CASSLAGGPYNEQFF. The DNA of the CDR3 is TGTGCCAGCAGCTTAGCAGGGGGCCCCTACAATGAGCAGTTCTTC.

This clone was seen only once. This chain connects TRBV11-2 to TRBJ2-1; D is unresolved. V lost 4 bases and J 7 bases, leaving 20 bases between the germline ends. Per germline, CDR1 SGHAT and CDR2 FQNNGV. The CDR3 runs 16 residues. CDR3 DNA: TGTGCCAGCAGCTCCACTTCCGGGTCATATCTGAATGAGCAGTTCTTC. It is translated as CASSSTSGSYLNEQFF.

In this sample, this clone turned up a few times. This chain connects TRBV28 to TRBJ1-5; TRBD1 agrees at 11 bases. Germline lookup yields CDR1 MDHEN and CDR2 SYDVKM. The CDR3 loop spans 14 amino acids. The J segment lost 7 bases and the V segment lost 6 bases, leaving 5 bases of the junction unmatched. This CDR3 reads CASRRGTGGQPQHF. DNA for the CDR3: TGTGCCAGCAGGCGAGGGACAGGGGGACAGCCCCAGCATTTT.